This T cell receptor beta chain was recovered during a study of T cell responses to AZD1222 COVID-19 vaccine. Study-wide results and limits: The donors showed a predominance of white British ancestry and of females, with possible underestimation of clonal diversity.

The CDR3 covers 15 residues. CDR1 is SGHVS and CDR2 is FQNEAQ in the germline V gene. V was pared by 1 base and J by 6 bases, with 15 bases between. TCRdb's copy holds only in-frame clones and misses some; the assay was immunoSEQ multiplex PCR. The sample holds roughly 140,000 clones, approximately 90% seen once. To note about this clone: Its antigen is unknown.

V is TRBV7-8 and J is TRBJ1-1, with TRBD1 as a possible D gene (6 bases). This clonotype originated in an adult in good health. The sample here was peripheral blood, taken on day 0 of AZD1222 vaccination. CDR3 residues: CASSLVRGAGAEAFF. Here the CDR3 DNA reads TGTGCCAGCAGCTTAGTGCGGGGGGCAGGGGCTGAAGCTTTCTTT.